This T cell receptor beta chain appears in the sequencing data of a study of T cell clonality in common variable immunodeficiency. Overall study results and limits: CVID subjects had higher TCRbeta clonality than healthy controls, most marked in about a third. Reportedly, TCR beta sequences from common variable immunodeficiency showed fewer deletions and N-nucleotide insertions.

Most patients and controls had Caucasian heritage. Trimming pared 4 bases from V and 1 base from J, leaving 17 bases between. The CDR3 contains 16 residues. Looked up from germline, CDR1 is MDHEN and CDR2 is SYDVKM. This clone was seen many times. Its antigen remains unidentified. The read halts 3 residues ahead of the CDR3 end, with the missing end drawn from the germline J gene. Here immunoSEQ multiplex PCR was the method, and the copy in TCRdb shows in-frame clones only, minus some. This sample includes roughly 30,000 clones with no singletons; its ten biggest clones take up about 12%. The receptor's source is a person aged 18-70 years in good health. Input material: peripheral blood mononuclear cells. The V gene is TRBV28, the J gene TRBJ2-7; D remains ambiguous. The CDR3: CASSYPSSLRSYEQYF. The CDR3 bases that were read are TGTGCCAGCAGTTATCCGTCCAGTTTGCGGTCCTACGAG.